This T cell receptor (beta chain) came from a study of cytomegalovirus exposure and HLA in healthy donors. The CDR3 has 14 residues. CDR1 is GTSNPN, CDR2 SVGIG, per germline (reference sequence). With 0 bases removed from V and 3 bases from J, the gap between germline ends came to 9 bases. PCR was performed using 60 Vbeta and 13 Jbeta primers. Data came from immunoSEQ multiplex PCR; TCRdb stores just in-frame clones and leaves some out. Here the sample spans about 200,000 clones, 75% to 80% being singletons. Turning to this clone: The antigen is undetermined.

Study-wide results and limits: The classifier, whose performance was assessed in both the original and validation cohorts, reportedly diagnosed cytomegalovirus status with high specificity and sensitivity.

Sequenced: PBMCs. The TCR sequence derives from a male donor in good health and CMV-seronegative. The chain has TRBV30 and TRBJ2-1; D may be TRBD1 (5 bases). The CDR3: CAWSVKGNYNEQFF. CDR3 nucleotides: TGTGCCTGGAGTGTCAAGGGGAACTACAATGAGCAGTTCTTC.